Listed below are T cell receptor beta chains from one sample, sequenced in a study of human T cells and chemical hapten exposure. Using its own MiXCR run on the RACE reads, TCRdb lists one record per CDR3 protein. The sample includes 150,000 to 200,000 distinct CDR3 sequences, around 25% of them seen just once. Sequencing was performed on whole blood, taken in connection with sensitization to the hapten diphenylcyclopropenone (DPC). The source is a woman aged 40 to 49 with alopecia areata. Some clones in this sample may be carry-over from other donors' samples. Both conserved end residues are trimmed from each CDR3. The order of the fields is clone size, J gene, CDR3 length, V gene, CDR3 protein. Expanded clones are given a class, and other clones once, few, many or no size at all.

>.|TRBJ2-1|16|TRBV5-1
ASSPRVTSGSSYNEQF
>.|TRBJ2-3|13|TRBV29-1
SVGRLAAWEDTQY
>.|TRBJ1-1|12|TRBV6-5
ASSYRRMNTEAF
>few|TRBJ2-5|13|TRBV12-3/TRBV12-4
ASSSGTRGGETQY
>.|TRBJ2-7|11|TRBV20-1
SATLAHTYEQY
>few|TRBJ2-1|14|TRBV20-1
SARGQLRLAGNEQF
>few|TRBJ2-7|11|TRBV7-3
ASSSQTGGEQY
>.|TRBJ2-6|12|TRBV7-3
ASSSSIGANVLT
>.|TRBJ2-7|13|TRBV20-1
SARDAGTGSYEQY
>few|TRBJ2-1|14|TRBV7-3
ASSRPATSGKVEQF
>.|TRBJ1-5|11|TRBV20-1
SARWDRNQPQH
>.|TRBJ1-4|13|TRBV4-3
ASSQSDRVNEKLF
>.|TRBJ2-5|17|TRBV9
ASSAGTDSQATYQETQY
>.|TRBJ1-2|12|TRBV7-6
ASSPGDRSYGYT
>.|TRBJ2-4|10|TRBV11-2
ASSPGTDIQY
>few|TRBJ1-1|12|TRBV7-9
ASSPPQGRIEAF